What follows is one T cell receptor beta chain and its context. The trim removed 5 bases at V and 0 bases at J, leaving 9 bases unmatched. The CDR3 runs to 16 residues. CDR1 and CDR2 from the germline V gene are LNHDA and SQIVND (reference sequence). The sample originates from a study of blood T cell repertoires in COVID-19. Study at large: PBMCs, B-cell-depleted T cells, or T cells were the source of the cDNA or gDNA that made up the material.

Authors' processing steps: Researchers report that nucleated cell counts were estimated from reference gene primer amplification. The method was immunoSEQ multiplex PCR; TCRdb's version includes in-frame clones alone and lacks a portion of them. V and J calls and clone size are given by that table; D and trimming were obtained from the DNA. There are around 300,000 clones in the sample; roughly 85% occur only once, and 11% lies in the top ten. V is TRBV19 and J is TRBJ1-1, with TRBD1 identical over 7 bases. The origin of this receptor is a woman in her seventies with acute or convalescent COVID-19. Sequences were obtained from peripheral blood. The CDR3 is CASSAPEGALNTEAFF. DNA for the CDR3: TGTGCCAGTAGTGCTCCCGAGGGGGCGCTGAACACTGAAGCTTTCTTT.